This TCR beta chain was observed in a study of siplizumab effects on memory and regulatory T cells. Regarding this clone: Its target is not known.

Overall study findings and caveats: There was no confirmation of the suppressive function of proliferating Tregs from siplizumab cultures.

Each sample contributed 75,000 to 100,000 TCR templates to the assay. Using immunoSEQ multiplex PCR, the repertoire was profiled, and TCRdb retains in-frame clones only, with some absent. The table records tens of thousands of clones, less than 98% of them present only once. Germline V lookup: CDR1 SEHNR, CDR2 FQNEAQ (reference sequence). Trimming left V 4 bases short and J 8 bases short, with 17 bases between. This CDR3 contains 14 residues. The clonotype originates from a human donor in good health. Sequencing was carried out using naive CD4+ T cells sorted from blood. V usage is TRBV7-9 and J usage is TRBJ1-2; weak D call: TRBD1 (5 bases). The CDR3 here is CASSSTPGGGGYTF. The CDR3, as DNA: TGTGCCAGCAGCTCCACCCCCGGGGGAGGCGGCTACACCTTC.